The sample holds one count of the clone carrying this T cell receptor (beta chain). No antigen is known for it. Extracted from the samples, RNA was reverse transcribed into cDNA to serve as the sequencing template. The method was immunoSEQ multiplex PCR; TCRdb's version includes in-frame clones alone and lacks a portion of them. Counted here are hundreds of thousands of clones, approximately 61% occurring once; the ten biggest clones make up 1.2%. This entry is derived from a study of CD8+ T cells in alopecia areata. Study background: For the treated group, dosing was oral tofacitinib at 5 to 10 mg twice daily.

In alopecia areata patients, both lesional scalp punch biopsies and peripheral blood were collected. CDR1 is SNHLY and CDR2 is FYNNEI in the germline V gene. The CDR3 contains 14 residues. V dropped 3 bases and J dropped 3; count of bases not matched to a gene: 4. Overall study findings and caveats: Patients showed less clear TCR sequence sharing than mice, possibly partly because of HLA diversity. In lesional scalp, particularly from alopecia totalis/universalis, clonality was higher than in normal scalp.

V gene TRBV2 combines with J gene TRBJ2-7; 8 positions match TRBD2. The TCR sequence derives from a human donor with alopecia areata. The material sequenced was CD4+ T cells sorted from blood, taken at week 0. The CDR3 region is CASSDRGGFYEQYF. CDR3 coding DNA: TGTGCCAGCAGTGATCGGGGGGGATTCTACGAGCAGTACTTC.